This TCR beta chain was sequenced during a study of PD-L1 blockade in urothelial cancer. At the level of the study: Of some 29 patients, approximately 23 were males with bladder-origin urothelial cancer.

Individual patients had between 1 and 8 samples, taken pretreatment and on-treatment. Germline V gene sequence: CDR1 SGHAT, CDR2 FQDESV (reference sequence). Trimming at V came to 5 bases and at J to 3 bases, leaving 11 bases not matched to a gene. The CDR3 is made up of 17 amino acids. The protocol was immunoSEQ multiplex PCR, while the TCRdb copy is restricted to in-frame clones and leaves out a portion. Here the sample spans tens of thousands of clones, 82% being singletons. The chain recombines TRBV11-1 with TRBJ2-5, with 11 bases identical to TRBD1. The clonotype comes from a man aged 65-85 years with urothelial cancer. Sequencing used PBMCs, obtained around atezolizumab (anti-PD-L1) treatment. CDR3 sequence: CASSRSGQGVGEETQYF. CDR3 in DNA: TGTGCCAGCAGCCGCTCGGGACAGGGGGTTGGCGAAGAGACCCAGTACTTC.